This T cell receptor (beta chain) emerged from a study of blood T cells in healthy people across ages. The study's findings and limits: Both naive CD4+ cell counts and diversity were greater in long-lived donors than in aged donors. In these data, TCR beta diversity tracked strongly with naive T cell percentage.

Germline V gives CDR1 SGHKS, CDR2 YYEKEE (reference sequence). V was pared by 0 bases and J by 3 bases, with 10 bases between. CDR3 length: 15 residues. The authors drew 7.5 to 10 milliliters of peripheral blood from each donor. Total RNA amounts of at least 5 micrograms were extracted per sample. A note on this clonotype: The antigen is undetermined.

Primed by a sample-barcoded 5' primer and a J-beta primer mix, a second PCR proceeded for about 7 to 12 cycles. TCRdb reprocessed the 5' RACE reads via MiXCR and lists one record per CDR3 protein. The table lists about 640,000 distinct CDR3 sequences, 45% to 65% of them singletons. The TCR originated in a man aged 55 to 69 in good health. The material sequenced was blood. This chain links TRBV5-5 with TRBJ1-5; no reliable D call. DNA of the CDR3: TGTGCCAGCAGCTTGGGGGCCGTCCCCAATCAGCCCCAGCATTTT. Its translation: CASSLGAVPNQPQHF.